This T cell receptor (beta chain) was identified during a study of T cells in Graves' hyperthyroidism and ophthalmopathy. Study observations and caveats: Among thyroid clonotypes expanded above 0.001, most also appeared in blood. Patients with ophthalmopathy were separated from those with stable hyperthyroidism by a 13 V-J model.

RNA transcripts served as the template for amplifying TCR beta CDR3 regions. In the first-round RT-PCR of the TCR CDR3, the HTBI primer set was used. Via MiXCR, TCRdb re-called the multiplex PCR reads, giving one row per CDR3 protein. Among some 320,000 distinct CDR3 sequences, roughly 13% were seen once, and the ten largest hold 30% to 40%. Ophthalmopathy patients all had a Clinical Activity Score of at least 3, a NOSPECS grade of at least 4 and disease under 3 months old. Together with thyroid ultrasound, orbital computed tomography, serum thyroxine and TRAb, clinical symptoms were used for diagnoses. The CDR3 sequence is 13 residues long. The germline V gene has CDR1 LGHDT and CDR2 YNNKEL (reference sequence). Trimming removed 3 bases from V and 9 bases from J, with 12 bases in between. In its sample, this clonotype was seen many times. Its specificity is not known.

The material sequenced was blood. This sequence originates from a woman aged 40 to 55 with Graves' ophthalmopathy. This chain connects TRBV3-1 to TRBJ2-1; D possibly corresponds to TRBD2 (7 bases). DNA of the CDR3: TGTGCCAGCAGCCAGCTCGGGGGGCGTGAGCAGTTCTTC. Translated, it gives CASSQLGGREQFF.